This T cell receptor (beta chain) was sequenced during a study of human T cells and chemical hapten exposure. Whole-study context: Slight differences in pooled library volume were the main source of varying TCR yields across samples. Study results and limitations: Donors, who had alopecia, may show an immune response that differs from healthy people's.

Germline CDR1 reads MNHEY; CDR2 reads SVGEGT. Trimming stripped 6 bases from V and 4 bases from J, with 12 bases between. The length of the CDR3 is 13 residues. One entry per CDR3 protein, called by TCRdb with MiXCR from the RACE reads. Here the sample spans roughly 380,000 distinct CDR3 sequences, roughly 5% being singletons. Comments on this clonotype: Its specificity is not known.

Time point reported: pre-sensitization, week 0. Indicated treatment: therapeutic diphenylcyclopropenone sensitization with weekly scalp DPC. The origin of this receptor is a woman between 50 and 59 years old with alopecia areata. Some clones in this sample may be carry-over from other donors' samples. The starting material was whole blood, obtained in connection with sensitization to the hapten diphenylcyclopropenone (DPC). The chain links TRBV6-2 or TRBV6-3 to TRBJ1-2, with a weak D call TRBD1 (5 bases). The CDR3 region has the DNA TGTGCCAGCAGCCTAGACAGTGCCTATGGCTACACCTTC. Its protein is CASSLDSAYGYTF.